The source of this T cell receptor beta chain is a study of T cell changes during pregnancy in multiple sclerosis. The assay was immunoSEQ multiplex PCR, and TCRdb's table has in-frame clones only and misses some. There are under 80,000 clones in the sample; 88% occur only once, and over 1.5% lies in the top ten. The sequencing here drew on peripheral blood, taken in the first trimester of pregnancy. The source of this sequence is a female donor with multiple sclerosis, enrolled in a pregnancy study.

The CDR3 region is CASSYQGSGEQYF. CDR3 nucleotide sequence: TGTGCCAGCAGTTACCAGGGTTCGGGCGAGCAGTACTTC. This chain connects TRBV9 to TRBJ2-7, with a possible D match to TRBD1 (5 bases). CDR3 size: 13 residues. The V end lost 5 bases, the J end lost 6 bases, and 15 bases lay between the germline ends. Germline-derived CDR1 and CDR2 are SGDLS and YYNGEE. Based on the CDR3 plus reference TRBV9 and TRBJ2-7, the full variable domain is DSGVTQTPKHLITATGQRVTLRCSPRSGDLSVYWYQQSLDQGLQFLIQYYNGEERAKGNILERFSAQQFPDLHSELNLSSLELGDSALYFCASSYQGSGEQYFGPGTRLTVT.